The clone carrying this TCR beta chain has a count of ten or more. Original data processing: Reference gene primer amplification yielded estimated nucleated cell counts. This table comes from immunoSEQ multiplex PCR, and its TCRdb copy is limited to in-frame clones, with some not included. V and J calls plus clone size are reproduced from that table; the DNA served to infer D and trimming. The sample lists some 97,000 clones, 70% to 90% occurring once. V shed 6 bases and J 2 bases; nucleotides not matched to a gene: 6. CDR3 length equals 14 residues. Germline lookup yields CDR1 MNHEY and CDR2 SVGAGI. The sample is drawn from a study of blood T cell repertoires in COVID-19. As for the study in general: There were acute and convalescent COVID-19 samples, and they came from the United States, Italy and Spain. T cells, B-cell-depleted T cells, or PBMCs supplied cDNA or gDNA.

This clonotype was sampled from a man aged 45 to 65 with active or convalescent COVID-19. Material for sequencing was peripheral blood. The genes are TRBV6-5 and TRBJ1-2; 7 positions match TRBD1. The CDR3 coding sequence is TGTGCCAGCAGGCGCAGCAGGGGGAACTATGGCTACACCTTC. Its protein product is CASRRSRGNYGYTF.